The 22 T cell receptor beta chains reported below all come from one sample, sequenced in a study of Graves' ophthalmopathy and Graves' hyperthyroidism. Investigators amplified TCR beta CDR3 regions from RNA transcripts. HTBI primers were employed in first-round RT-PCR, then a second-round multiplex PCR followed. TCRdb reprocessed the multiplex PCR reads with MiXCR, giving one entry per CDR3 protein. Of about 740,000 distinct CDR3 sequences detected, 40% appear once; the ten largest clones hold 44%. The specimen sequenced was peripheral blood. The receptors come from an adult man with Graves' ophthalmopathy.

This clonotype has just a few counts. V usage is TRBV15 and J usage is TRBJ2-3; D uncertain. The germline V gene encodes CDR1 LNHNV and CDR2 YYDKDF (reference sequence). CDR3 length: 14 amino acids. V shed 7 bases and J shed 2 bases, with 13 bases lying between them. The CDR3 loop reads CATTTARYTDTQYF. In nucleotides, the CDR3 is TGTGCCACCACCACAGCACGGTACACAGATACGCAGTATTTT. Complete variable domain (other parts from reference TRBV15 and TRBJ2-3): DAMVIQNPRYQVTQFGKPVTLSCSQTLNHNVMYWYQQKSSQAPKLLFHYYDKDFNNEADTPDNFQSRRPNTSFCFLDIRSPGLGDTAMYLCATTTARYTDTQYFGPGTRLTVL.

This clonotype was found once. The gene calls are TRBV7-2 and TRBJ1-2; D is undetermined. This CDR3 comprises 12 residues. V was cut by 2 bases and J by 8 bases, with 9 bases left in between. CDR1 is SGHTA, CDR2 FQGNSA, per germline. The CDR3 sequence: CTSSLREGGYTF. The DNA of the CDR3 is TGTACCAGCAGCTTACGGGAAGGCGGCTACACCTTC.

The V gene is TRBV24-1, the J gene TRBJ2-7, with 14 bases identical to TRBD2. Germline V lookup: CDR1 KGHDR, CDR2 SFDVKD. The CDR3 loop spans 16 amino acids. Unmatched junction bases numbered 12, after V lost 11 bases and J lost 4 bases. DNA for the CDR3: TGTGCCAGCAGGGGAGGACTAGCGGGAGGAGGGTACGAGCAGTACTTC. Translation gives CASRGGLAGGGYEQYF.

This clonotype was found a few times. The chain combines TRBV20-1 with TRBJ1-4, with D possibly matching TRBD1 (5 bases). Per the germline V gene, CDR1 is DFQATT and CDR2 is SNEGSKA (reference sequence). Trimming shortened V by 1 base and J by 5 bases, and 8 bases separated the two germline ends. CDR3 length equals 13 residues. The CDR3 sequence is CSARGGNNEKLFF. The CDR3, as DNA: TGCAGTGCTAGAGGGGGCAACAATGAAAAACTGTTTTTT.

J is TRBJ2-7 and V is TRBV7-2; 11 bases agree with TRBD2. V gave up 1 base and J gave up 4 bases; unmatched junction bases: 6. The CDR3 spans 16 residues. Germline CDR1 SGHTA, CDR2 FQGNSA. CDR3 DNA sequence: TGTGCCAGCAGCTTAGAACTAGCGGGAGTAATGTACGAGCAGTACTTC. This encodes CASSLELAGVMYEQYF.

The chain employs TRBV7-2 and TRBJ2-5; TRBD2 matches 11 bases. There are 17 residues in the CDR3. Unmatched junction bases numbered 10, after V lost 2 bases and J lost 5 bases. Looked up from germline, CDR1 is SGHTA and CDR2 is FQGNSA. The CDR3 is CASSLLAGGRSGETQYF. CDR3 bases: TGTGCCAGCAGCTTACTAGCGGGGGGCCGGTCGGGGGAGACCCAGTACTTC.

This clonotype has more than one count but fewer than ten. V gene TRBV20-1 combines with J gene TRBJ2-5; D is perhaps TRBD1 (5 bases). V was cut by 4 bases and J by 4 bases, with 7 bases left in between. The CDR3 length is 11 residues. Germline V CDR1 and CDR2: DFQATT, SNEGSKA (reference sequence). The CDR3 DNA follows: TGCAGTGCTAATACAGGAGAGACCCAGTACTTC. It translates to CSANTGETQYF.

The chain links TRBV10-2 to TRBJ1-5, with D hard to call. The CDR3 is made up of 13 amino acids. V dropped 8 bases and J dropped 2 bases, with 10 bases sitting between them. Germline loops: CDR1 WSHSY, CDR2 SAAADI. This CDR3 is CASRAEGNQPQHF. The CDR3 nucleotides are TGCGCCAGCCGCGCGGAGGGCAATCAGCCCCAGCATTTT.

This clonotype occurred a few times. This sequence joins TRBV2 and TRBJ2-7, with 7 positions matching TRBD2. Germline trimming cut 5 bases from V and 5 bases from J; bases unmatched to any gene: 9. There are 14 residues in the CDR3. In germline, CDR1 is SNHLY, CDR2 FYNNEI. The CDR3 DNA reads TGTGCCAGCAGTTTATCGGGCGGGAGCAACGAGCAGTACTTC. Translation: CASSLSGGSNEQYF.

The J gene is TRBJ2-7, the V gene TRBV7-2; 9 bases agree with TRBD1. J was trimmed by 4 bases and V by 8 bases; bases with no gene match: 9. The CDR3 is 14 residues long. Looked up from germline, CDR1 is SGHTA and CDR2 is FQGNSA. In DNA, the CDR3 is TGTGCCAGCGCCTCCGGGACAGGGTTTTACGAGCAGTACTTC. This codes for CASASGTGFYEQYF.

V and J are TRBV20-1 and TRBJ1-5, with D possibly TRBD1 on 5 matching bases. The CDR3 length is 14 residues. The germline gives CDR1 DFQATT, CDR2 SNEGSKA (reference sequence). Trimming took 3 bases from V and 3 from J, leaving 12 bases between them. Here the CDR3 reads CSASMGQYNQPQHF. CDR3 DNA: TGCAGTGCTAGTATGGGGCAGTACAATCAGCCCCAGCATTTT.

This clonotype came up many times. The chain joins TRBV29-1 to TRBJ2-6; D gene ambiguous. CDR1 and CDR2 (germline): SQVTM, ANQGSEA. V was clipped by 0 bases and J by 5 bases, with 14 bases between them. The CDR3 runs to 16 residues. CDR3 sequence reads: CSVEDSTRLWANVLTF. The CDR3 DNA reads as TGCAGCGTTGAAGATTCGACAAGGTTATGGGCCAACGTCCTGACTTTC.

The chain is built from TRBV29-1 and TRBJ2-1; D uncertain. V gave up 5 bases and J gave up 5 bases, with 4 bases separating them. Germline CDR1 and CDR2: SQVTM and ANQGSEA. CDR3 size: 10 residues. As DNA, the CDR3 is TGCAGCGTTCTGAACAATGAGCAGTTCTTC. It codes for CSVLNNEQFF.

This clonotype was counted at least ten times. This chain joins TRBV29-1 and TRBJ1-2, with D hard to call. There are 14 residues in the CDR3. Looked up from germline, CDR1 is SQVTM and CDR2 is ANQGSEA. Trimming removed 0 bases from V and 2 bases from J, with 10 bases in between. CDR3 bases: TGCAGCGTTGAAGATCGCAACAGAAACTATGGCTACACCTTC. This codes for CSVEDRNRNYGYTF.

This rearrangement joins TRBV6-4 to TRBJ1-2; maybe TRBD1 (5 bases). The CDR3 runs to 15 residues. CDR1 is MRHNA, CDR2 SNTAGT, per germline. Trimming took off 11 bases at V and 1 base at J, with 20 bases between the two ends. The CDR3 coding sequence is TGTGCCTGGCAGTATGGACACCGGCGTAACTATGGCTACACCTTC. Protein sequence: CAWQYGHRRNYGYTF.

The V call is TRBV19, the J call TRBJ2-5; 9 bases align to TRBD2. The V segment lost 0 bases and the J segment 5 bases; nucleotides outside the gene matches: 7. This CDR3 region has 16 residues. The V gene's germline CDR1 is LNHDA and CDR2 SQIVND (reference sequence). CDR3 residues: CASSIDRGTSLETQYF. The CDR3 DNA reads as TGTGCCAGTAGTATAGATCGCGGGACTAGCTTGGAGACCCAGTACTTC.

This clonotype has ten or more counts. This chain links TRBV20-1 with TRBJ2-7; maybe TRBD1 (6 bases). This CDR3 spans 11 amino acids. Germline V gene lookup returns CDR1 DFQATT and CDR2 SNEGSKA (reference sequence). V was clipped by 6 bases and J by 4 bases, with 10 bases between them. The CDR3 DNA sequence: TGCAGTGCCGAGAGGGGGTACGAGCAGTACTTC. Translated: CSAERGYEQYF.

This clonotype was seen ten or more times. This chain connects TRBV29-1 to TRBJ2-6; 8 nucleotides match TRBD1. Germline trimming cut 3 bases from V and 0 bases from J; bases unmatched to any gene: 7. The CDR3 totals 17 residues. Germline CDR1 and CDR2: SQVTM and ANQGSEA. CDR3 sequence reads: CSVERSGGNSGANVLTF. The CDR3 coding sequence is TGCAGCGTTGAGAGGTCAGGGGGCAACTCTGGGGCCAACGTCCTGACTTTC.

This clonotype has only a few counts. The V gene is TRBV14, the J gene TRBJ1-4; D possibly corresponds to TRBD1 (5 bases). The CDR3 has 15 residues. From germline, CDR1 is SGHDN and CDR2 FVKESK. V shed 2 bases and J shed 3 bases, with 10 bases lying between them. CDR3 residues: CASSQSRGANEKLFF. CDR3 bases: TGTGCCAGCAGCCAATCAAGGGGAGCTAATGAAAAACTGTTTTTT.

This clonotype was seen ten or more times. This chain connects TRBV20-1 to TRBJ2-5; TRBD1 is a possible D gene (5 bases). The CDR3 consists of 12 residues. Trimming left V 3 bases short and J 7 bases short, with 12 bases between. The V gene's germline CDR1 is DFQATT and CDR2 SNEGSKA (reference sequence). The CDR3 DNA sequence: TGCAGTGCTAGGGACCCTACAGGGACCCAGTACTTC. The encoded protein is CSARDPTGTQYF.

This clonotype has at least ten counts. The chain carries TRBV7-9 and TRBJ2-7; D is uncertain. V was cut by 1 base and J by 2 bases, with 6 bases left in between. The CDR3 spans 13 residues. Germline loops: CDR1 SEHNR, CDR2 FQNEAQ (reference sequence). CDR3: CASSLGRAYEQYF. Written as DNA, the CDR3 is TGTGCCAGCAGCTTAGGGCGAGCCTACGAGCAGTACTTC.

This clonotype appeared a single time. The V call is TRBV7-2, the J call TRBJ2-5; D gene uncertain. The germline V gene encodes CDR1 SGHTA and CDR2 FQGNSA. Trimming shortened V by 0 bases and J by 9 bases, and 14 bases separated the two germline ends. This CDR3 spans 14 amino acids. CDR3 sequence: CASSLAGLNQPQYF. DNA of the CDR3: TGTGCCAGCAGCTTAGCAGGGCTCAATCAGCCCCAGTACTTC.